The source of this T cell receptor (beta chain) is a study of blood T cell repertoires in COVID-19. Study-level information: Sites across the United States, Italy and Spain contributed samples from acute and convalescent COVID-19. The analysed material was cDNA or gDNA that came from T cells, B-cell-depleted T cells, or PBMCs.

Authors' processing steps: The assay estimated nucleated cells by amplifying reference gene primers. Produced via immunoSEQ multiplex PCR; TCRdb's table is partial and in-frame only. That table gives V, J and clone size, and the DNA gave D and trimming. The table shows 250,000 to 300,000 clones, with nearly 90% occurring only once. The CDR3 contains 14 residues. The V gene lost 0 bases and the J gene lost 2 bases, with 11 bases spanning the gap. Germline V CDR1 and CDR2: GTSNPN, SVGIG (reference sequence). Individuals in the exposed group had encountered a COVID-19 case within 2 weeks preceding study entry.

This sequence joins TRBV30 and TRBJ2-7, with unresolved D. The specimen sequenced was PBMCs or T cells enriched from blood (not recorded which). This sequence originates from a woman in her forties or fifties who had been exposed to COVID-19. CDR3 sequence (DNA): TGTGCCTGGAGTGTAAGTGGCCTTACCTACGAGCAGTACTTC. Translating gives CAWSVSGLTYEQYF.